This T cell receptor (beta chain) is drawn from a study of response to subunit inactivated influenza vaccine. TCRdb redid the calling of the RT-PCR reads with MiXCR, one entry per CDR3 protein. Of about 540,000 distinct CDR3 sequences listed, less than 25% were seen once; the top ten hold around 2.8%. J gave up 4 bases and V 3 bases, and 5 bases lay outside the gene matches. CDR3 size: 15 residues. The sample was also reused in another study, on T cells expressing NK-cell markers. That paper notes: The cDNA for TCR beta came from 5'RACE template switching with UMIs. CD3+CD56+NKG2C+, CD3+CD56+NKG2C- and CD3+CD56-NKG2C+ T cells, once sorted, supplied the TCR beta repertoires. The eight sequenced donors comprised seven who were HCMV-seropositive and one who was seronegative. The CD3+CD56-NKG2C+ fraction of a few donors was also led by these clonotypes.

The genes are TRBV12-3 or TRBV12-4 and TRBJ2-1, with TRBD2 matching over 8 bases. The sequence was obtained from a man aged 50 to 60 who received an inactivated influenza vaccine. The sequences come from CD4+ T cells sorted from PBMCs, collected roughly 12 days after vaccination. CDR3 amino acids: CASSLLLAVYNEQFF. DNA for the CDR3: TGTGCCAGCAGTTTGTTACTAGCGGTATACAATGAGCAGTTCTTC.